This T cell receptor beta chain was documented in a study of blood T cell repertoires in COVID-19. Study-level information: Samples taken during acute and convalescent COVID-19 were collected in the United States, Italy and Spain. The cDNA or gDNA used as material had been derived from T cells, B-cell-depleted T cells, or PBMCs.

Original methodology: Reference gene primer amplification gave estimated nucleated cell counts. Sequencing was performed with immunoSEQ multiplex PCR; in TCRdb, only in-frame clones are kept and a portion is missing. That table gives V, J and clone size, and the DNA gave D and trimming. The sample lists 130,000 to 150,000 clones, around nine tenths occurring once. The CDR3 is 12 amino acids. The V gene's germline CDR1 is SGHNT and CDR2 YYREEE (reference sequence). Trimming took off 4 bases at V and 6 bases at J, with 11 bases between the two ends. This TCR was recovered from a woman aged 45 to 65 with active or convalescent COVID-19. Sequenced: peripheral blood. This rearrangement joins TRBV5-4 to TRBJ2-7; TRBD1 might be the D (5 bases). The CDR3 coding sequence is TGTGCCAGCAGCCCTAAAAGGGGCGAGCAGTACTTC. Encoded protein: CASSPKRGEQYF.